Each of the 31 T cell receptor beta chains below was sequenced from the same sample in a study of blood T cell repertoires in COVID-19. Repertoires were generated with immunoSEQ multiplex PCR, while TCRdb's copy carries only in-frame clones and drops some. The data show fewer than 500,000 clones, about 90% seen once. Sequenced input: PBMCs or T cells enriched from blood (not recorded which). Receptors originate from a woman between 18 and 30 years old with acute COVID-19.

The V gene is TRBV9, the J gene TRBJ2-1; a weak D match, TRBD2 (6 bases). This CDR3 has 15 amino acids. Germline CDR1 reads SGDLS; CDR2 reads YYNGEE. Trimming took off 4 bases at V and 4 bases at J, with 15 bases between the two ends. The chain's CDR3 is CASSTSPREYNEQFF. Here the CDR3 DNA reads TGTGCCAGCAGCACCAGCCCCCGGGAGTACAATGAGCAGTTCTTC. Looking up the rest from reference TRBV9 and TRBJ2-1 gives the full variable domain: DSGVTQTPKHLITATGQRVTLRCSPRSGDLSVYWYQQSLDQGLQFLIQYYNGEERAKGNILERFSAQQFPDLHSELNLSSLELGDSALYFCASSTSPREYNEQFFGPGTRLTVL.

The chain employs TRBV25-1 and TRBJ2-2; no definite D call. CDR1 and CDR2 (germline): MGHDK, SYGVNS. The CDR3 has 13 amino acids. Trimming took 3 bases from V and 7 from J, leaving 9 bases between them. CDR3 residues: CASSDSVRGELFF. CDR3 bases: TGTGCCAGCAGTGACTCCGTCCGCGGGGAGCTGTTTTTT.

The chain links TRBV7-8 to TRBJ2-6; TRBD1 matches at 7 bases. The J segment lost 2 bases and the V segment lost 5 bases, leaving 9 bases of the junction unmatched. The CDR3 is 17 residues long. Germline V gene lookup returns CDR1 SGHVS and CDR2 FQNEAQ. The CDR3, as DNA: TGTGCCAGCAGCCCGGAACAGGGGTTTACTGGGGCCAACGTCCTGACTTTC. This sequence encodes CASSPEQGFTGANVLTF.

The V gene is TRBV11-3, the J gene TRBJ2-7; D is possibly TRBD2 (6 bases). This CDR3 has 13 residues. V shed 5 bases and J shed 3 bases, with 11 bases lying between them. Germline V gene lookup returns CDR1 SGHNT and CDR2 YENEEA. CDR3 DNA: TGTGCCAGCAGCCCCGGGGGACGCTACGAGCAGTACTTC. Amino acid sequence: CASSPGGRYEQYF.

The chain uses TRBV5-3 and TRBJ1-3; D is possibly TRBD1 (5 bases). TRBV5-3 is known as an ORF, though its function is uncertain. The CDR3 spans 15 residues. V lost 1 base and J lost 0, with 8 bases in between. The CDR3 bases are TGTGCCAGAAGCTTGAACAGGCTCTCTGGAAACACCATATATTTT. Protein product: CARSLNRLSGNTIYF.

The rearrangement joins TRBV19 to TRBJ1-6; TRBD1 might be the D (6 bases). The V and J ends lost 6 bases and 7 bases respectively, with 10 bases between them. Germline CDR1 and CDR2: LNHDA and SQIVND (reference sequence). There are 13 residues in the CDR3. The CDR3 loop is CASRSTGNSPLHF. The CDR3 nucleotides read TGTGCCAGTAGATCCACAGGGAATTCACCCCTCCACTTT.

The chain has TRBV18 and TRBJ1-1, with D unresolved. This CDR3 contains 13 residues. V was trimmed by 3 bases and J by 1 base, leaving 6 bases between them. Germline values: CDR1 KGHSH, CDR2 LQKENI. The CDR3 nucleotides read TGTGCCAGCTCACCCTTAGAGAACACTGAAGCTTTCTTT. Protein product: CASSPLENTEAFF.

This clone showed up just once. The gene calls are TRBV7-2 and TRBJ1-6, with TRBD1 matching over 8 bases. Germline V gene lookup returns CDR1 SGHTA and CDR2 FQGNSA. The CDR3 is 15 amino acids. V trimming: 5 bases; J trimming: 5 bases; junction bases outside the gene matches: 5. The CDR3: CASSPWTGNNSPLHF. The CDR3 DNA reads as TGTGCCAGCAGCCCCTGGACAGGGAATAATTCACCCCTCCACTTT.

V is TRBV6-5 and J is TRBJ1-4, with 9 bases lining up with TRBD1. This CDR3 has 15 residues. Germline lookup yields CDR1 MNHEY and CDR2 SVGAGI. V lost 6 bases and J lost 4; bases outside the gene matches: 6. The CDR3 region has the DNA TGTGCCAGCAGCAAACCGGGACAGGGTAATGAAAAACTGTTTTTT. It is translated as CASSKPGQGNEKLFF.

The J gene is TRBJ2-7, the V gene TRBV12-3 or TRBV12-4, with a weak D call TRBD1 (5 bases). The length of the CDR3 is 13 residues. With 4 bases removed from V and 3 bases from J, the gap between germline ends came to 10 bases. CDR3 sequence: CASSSRVNYEQYF. CDR3 sequence (DNA): TGTGCCAGCAGTTCCAGGGTGAACTACGAGCAGTACTTC.

This chain links TRBV10-3 with TRBJ1-5, with D maybe TRBD1 (6 bases). Trimming stripped 3 bases from V and 0 bases from J, with 18 bases between. Germline loops: CDR1 ENHRY, CDR2 SYGVKD. The CDR3 extends over 18 amino acids. CDR3 bases: TGTGCCATCAGTGATCAGGGGCCCCTTGTTTATAGCAATCAGCCCCAGCATTTT. Translating gives CAISDQGPLVYSNQPQHF.

This sequence joins TRBV5-6 and TRBJ2-5; 8 nucleotides line up with TRBD2. This CDR3 contains 15 residues. Germline-derived CDR1 and CDR2 are SGHDT and YYEEEE. Unmatched junction bases numbered 6, after V lost 0 bases and J lost 5 bases. CDR3 amino acids: CASSLGAGATETQYF. The DNA for the CDR3 is TGTGCCAGCAGCTTGGGAGCGGGAGCAACGGAGACCCAGTACTTC.

In this sample, this clone turned up once. The chain links TRBV19 to TRBJ2-3; a possible D gene is TRBD1 (6 bases). CDR1 is LNHDA and CDR2 is SQIVND in the germline V gene (reference sequence). V lost 8 bases and J lost 14, with 23 bases in between. There are 13 residues in the CDR3. The CDR3 protein is CASGPESGQGMYF. In nucleotides, the CDR3 is TGTGCCAGTGGCCCCGAATCGGGGCAGGGGATGTATTTT.

The chain joins TRBV12-3 or TRBV12-4 to TRBJ1-3; D unclear. This CDR3 spans 12 amino acids. V shed 7 bases and J shed 1 base, with 5 bases lying between them. This chain's CDR3 is CASNPSGNTIYF. CDR3 sequence (DNA): TGTGCCAGCAATCCGTCTGGAAACACCATATATTTT.

This sequence joins TRBV18 and TRBJ2-2; possible D gene TRBD1, 6 bases. Germline V gene sequence: CDR1 KGHSH, CDR2 LQKENI. Between the trimmed V and J ends, which lost 1 base and 5 bases, there was a span of 8 bases. CDR3 length: 14 amino acids. The CDR3 DNA sequence: TGTGCCAGCTCACCACAGGGGGAAACCGGGGAGCTGTTTTTT. Translation: CASSPQGETGELFF. The variable domain in full, completed from reference TRBV18 and TRBJ2-2, reads NAGVMQNPRHLVRRRGQEARLRCSPMKGHSHVYWYRQLPEEGLKFMVYLQKENIIDESGMPKERFSAEFPKEGPSILRIQQVVRGDSAAYFCASSPQGETGELFFGEGSRLTVL.

This clone was observed a single time. The gene calls are TRBV5-5 and TRBJ1-2, with D perhaps matching TRBD1 (5 bases). Germline V gives CDR1 SGHKS, CDR2 YYEKEE (reference sequence). V was clipped by 4 bases and J by 6 bases, with 10 bases between them. CDR3 length: 12 residues. CDR3 region: CASSHDRNGYTF. In nucleotides, the CDR3 is TGTGCCAGCAGCCACGACAGAAATGGCTACACCTTC.

The chain links TRBV7-2 to TRBJ2-5; D gene ambiguous. The CDR3 is 15 amino acids. Trimming pared 2 bases from V and 1 base from J, leaving 11 bases between. Germline V gene data show CDR1 as SGHTA and CDR2 as FQGNSA. CDR3 loop: CASSLIYLLQETQYF. CDR3 in DNA: TGTGCCAGCAGCTTAATCTACCTTCTCCAAGAGACCCAGTACTTC.

The chain employs TRBV3-1 (or the pseudogene TRBV3-2) and TRBJ2-7; TRBD2 agrees at 10 bases. Losses at the gene ends were 3 bases for V and 5 bases for J; bases not matched to a gene: 13. Germline V gene lookup returns CDR1 LGHDT and CDR2 YNNKEL (reference sequence). The CDR3 is 17 amino acids. The CDR3 sequence: CASSHYFTSGKGHEQYF. The CDR3 DNA reads as TGTGCCAGCAGCCACTACTTTACTAGCGGGAAAGGCCACGAGCAGTACTTC.

This clone was recorded once. The V gene is TRBV30, the J gene TRBJ1-3; the D gene is possibly TRBD1 (5 bases). The CDR3 extends over 13 amino acids. Germline V gene data show CDR1 as GTSNPN and CDR2 as SVGIG (reference sequence). Trimming pared 1 base from V and 3 bases from J, leaving 7 bases between. The CDR3 region has the DNA TGTGCCTGGAGTGGGCAGGGTGGAAACACCATATATTTT. Amino acid sequence: CAWSGQGGNTIYF.

On this clone: Other DNA sequences of this sample code for an identical CDR3. The chain joins TRBV19 to TRBJ1-1; the D gene is possibly TRBD1 (5 bases). This CDR3 spans 14 amino acids. V was cut by 4 bases and J by 0 bases, with 9 bases left in between. Germline V gene sequence: CDR1 LNHDA, CDR2 SQIVND (reference sequence). In DNA, the CDR3 is TGTGCCAGTAGTAATCAGGGATTGAACACTGAAGCTTTCTTT. Protein: CASSNQGLNTEAFF.

Only one count was recorded for this clone. This rearrangement joins TRBV18 to TRBJ1-2; tentatively, D is TRBD1 (6 bases). V gave up 3 bases and J gave up 0 bases, with 11 bases separating them. This CDR3 comprises 15 residues. Germline V gene data show CDR1 as KGHSH and CDR2 as LQKENI. The CDR3 DNA sequence: TGTGCCAGCTCACCTGCGGGGGCCCCTAACTATGGCTACACCTTC. It translates to CASSPAGAPNYGYTF. Full variable domain (remainder filled in from reference TRBV18 and TRBJ1-2): NAGVMQNPRHLVRRRGQEARLRCSPMKGHSHVYWYRQLPEEGLKFMVYLQKENIIDESGMPKERFSAEFPKEGPSILRIQQVVRGDSAAYFCASSPAGAPNYGYTFGSGTRLTVV.

Here the CDR3 reads CASTPITGSYEQYF. The CDR3 DNA reads as TGTGCCAGCACCCCTATAACAGGCTCCTACGAGCAGTACTTC. V and J are TRBV28 and TRBJ2-7; possibly TRBD1 for D (5 bases). The CDR3 sequence is 14 residues long. The germline V gene encodes CDR1 MDHEN and CDR2 SYDVKM. The V end was cut by 7 bases, the J end by 0 bases, with 13 bases between.

This clone occurred a few times. V usage is TRBV30 and J usage is TRBJ1-2; a weak D match, TRBD1 (5 bases). V lost 3 bases to trimming and J lost 4 bases, with 15 bases between them. The germline CDR1 and CDR2 sequences are GTSNPN and SVGIG (reference sequence). This CDR3 is built from 14 residues. The CDR3 protein is CAWRGSGILYGYTF. The CDR3 DNA is TGTGCCTGGAGAGGTTCAGGGATCCTCTATGGCTACACCTTC.

This clone is a singleton in its sample. The V and J genes are TRBV5-6 and TRBJ1-4; TRBD1 matches at 7 bases. The V gene's germline CDR1 is SGHDT and CDR2 YYEEEE. J was trimmed by 9 bases and V by 5 bases; bases with no gene match: 7. CDR3 length: 13 residues. CDR3 sequence: CASSGDREQKLFF. The CDR3 nucleotides read TGTGCCAGCAGTGGAGACAGGGAACAAAAACTGTTTTTT.

The chain employs TRBV4-1 and TRBJ2-7, with a weak D call TRBD1 (5 bases). The germline CDR1 and CDR2 sequences are MGHRA and YSYEKL. The length of the CDR3 is 15 residues. V lost 0 bases and J lost 4, with 13 bases in between. Here the CDR3 DNA reads TGCGCCAGCAGCCAAGAAGGGGCAGGAAGATACGAGCAGTACTTC. Its protein is CASSQEGAGRYEQYF.

The J gene is TRBJ2-7, the V gene TRBV7-2, with D uncertain. CDR3 length: 15 residues. Trimming left V 0 bases short and J 0 bases short, with 9 bases between. Germline lookup yields CDR1 SGHTA and CDR2 FQGNSA. In DNA, the CDR3 is TGTGCCAGCAGCTTAGCTGGCGGAAGCTCCTACGAGCAGTACTTC. Translated: CASSLAGGSSYEQYF.

The chain has TRBV28 and TRBJ2-1; D is perhaps TRBD1 (6 bases). Looked up from germline, CDR1 is MDHEN and CDR2 is SYDVKM. This CDR3 is 15 amino acids long. The V gene lost 6 bases and the J gene lost 4 bases, with 16 bases spanning the gap. In DNA form, the CDR3 reads TGTGCCAGCAGGCCAGACAGGTACGTTTACAATGAGCAGTTCTTC. Its protein product is CASRPDRYVYNEQFF.

V gene TRBV25-1 combines with J gene TRBJ2-7; D might be TRBD1 (6 bases). Germline lookup yields CDR1 MGHDK and CDR2 SYGVNS. This CDR3 region has 14 residues. Trimming pared 9 bases from V and 0 bases from J, leaving 15 bases between. CDR3 protein: CASIPGTLSYEQYF. CDR3 in DNA: TGTGCCAGTATTCCCGGGACACTCTCCTACGAGCAGTACTTC.

The rearrangement links TRBV3-1 (or the pseudogene TRBV3-2) to TRBJ1-2, with D unresolved. The V gene lost 0 bases and the J gene lost 1 base, with 18 bases spanning the gap. Germline lookup yields CDR1 LGHDT and CDR2 YNNKEL (reference sequence). This CDR3 is built from 18 residues. CDR3 bases: TGTGCCAGCAGCCAAGAGGGGTTCGGGGTGGGAGGTAACTATGGCTACACCTTC. The encoded protein is CASSQEGFGVGGNYGYTF.

In its sample, this clone was seen a few times. V gene TRBV12-3 or TRBV12-4 combines with J gene TRBJ1-6; unclear D gene. Trimming shortened V by 6 bases and J by 7 bases, and 10 bases separated the two germline ends. The CDR3 runs to 13 residues. CDR3 in DNA: TGTGCCAGCAGCGTACAGCGGAATTCACCCCTCCACTTT. Encoded protein: CASSVQRNSPLHF.

The CDR3: CASSWGPQETQYF. Here the CDR3 DNA reads TGTGCCAGCAGTTGGGGGCCCCAAGAGACCCAGTACTTC. V is TRBV28 and J is TRBJ2-5, with a weak D call TRBD1 (6 bases). V gave up 4 bases and J gave up 1 base, with 7 bases separating them. There are 13 residues in the CDR3. From germline, CDR1 is MDHEN and CDR2 SYDVKM. Drawing the rest from reference TRBV28 and TRBJ2-5, the complete variable domain is DVKVTQSSRYLVKRTGEKVFLECVQDMDHENMFWYRQDPGLGLRLIYFSYDVKMKEKGDIPEGYSVSREKKERFSLILESASTNQTSMYLCASSWGPQETQYFGPGTRLLVL.